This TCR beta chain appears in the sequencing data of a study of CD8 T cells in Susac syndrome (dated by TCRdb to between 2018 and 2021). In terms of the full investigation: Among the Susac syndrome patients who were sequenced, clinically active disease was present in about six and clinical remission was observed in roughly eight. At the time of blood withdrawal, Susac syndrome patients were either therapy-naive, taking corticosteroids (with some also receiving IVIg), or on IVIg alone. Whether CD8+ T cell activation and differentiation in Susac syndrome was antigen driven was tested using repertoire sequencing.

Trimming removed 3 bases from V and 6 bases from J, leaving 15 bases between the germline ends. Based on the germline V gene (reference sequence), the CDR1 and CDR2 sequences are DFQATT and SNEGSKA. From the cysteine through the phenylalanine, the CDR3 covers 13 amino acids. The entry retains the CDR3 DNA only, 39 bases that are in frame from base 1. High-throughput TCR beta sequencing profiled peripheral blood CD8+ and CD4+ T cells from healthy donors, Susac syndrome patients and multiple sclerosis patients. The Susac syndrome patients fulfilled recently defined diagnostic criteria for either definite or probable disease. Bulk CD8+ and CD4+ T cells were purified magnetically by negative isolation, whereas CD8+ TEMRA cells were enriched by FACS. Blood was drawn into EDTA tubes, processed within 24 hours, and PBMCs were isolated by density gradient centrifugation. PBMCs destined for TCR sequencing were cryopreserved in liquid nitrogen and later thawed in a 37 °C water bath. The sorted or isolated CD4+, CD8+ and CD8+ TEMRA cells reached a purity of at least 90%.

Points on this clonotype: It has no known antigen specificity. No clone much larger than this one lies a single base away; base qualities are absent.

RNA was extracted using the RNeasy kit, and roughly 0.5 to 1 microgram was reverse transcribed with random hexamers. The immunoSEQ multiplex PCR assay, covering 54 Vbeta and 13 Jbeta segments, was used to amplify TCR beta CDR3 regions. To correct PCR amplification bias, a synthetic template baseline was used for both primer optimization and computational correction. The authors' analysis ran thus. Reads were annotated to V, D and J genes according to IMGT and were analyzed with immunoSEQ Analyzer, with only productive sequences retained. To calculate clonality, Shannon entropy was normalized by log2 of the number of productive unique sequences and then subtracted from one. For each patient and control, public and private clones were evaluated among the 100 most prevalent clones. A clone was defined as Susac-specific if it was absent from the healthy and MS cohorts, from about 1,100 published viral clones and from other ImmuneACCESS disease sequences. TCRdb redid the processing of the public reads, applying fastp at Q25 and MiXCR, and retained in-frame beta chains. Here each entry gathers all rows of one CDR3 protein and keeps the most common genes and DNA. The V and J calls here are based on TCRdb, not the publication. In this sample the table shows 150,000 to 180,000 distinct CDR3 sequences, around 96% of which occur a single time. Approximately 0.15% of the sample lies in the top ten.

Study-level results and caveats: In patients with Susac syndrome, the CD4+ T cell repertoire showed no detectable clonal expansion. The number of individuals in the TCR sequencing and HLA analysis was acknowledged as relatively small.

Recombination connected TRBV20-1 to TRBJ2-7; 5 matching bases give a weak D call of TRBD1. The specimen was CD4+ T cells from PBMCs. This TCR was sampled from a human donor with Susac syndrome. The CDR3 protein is CSASTQGRGEQYF. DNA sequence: TGCAGTGCTAGCACCCAGGGAAGGGGCGAGCAGTACTTC.